This T cell receptor (beta chain) was identified during a study of neurological immune-mediated disorders. The table lists this clonotype with many counts. The antigen remains unidentified. The CDR3 spans 15 residues. V was pared by 7 bases and J by 0 bases, with 13 bases between. Germline CDR1 reads MDHEN; CDR2 reads SYDVKM. Study-wide results and limits: The study found no CDR3 amino acid sequences shared by expanded clones across subjects, suggesting private repertoires in all groups.

Described time point: technical triplicate 3. For the unsorted libraries, 2 million PBMCs stored at -80 C served as input. TCRdb fed the 5' RACE reads into MiXCR, producing one record per CDR3 protein. Of approximately 40,000 distinct CDR3 sequences listed, 20% to 25% are singletons. Material: PBMCs. The gene calls are TRBV28 and TRBJ2-4; D gene ambiguous. The TCR sequence derives from a man aged 60 to 69 with HTLV-1-associated myelopathy (HAM/TSP). CDR3 loop: CASTSGAKAKNIQYF. In nucleotides, the CDR3 is TGTGCCAGCACCTCCGGAGCGAAAGCCAAAAACATTCAGTACTTC. The full variable domain, with the rest looked up from reference TRBV28 and TRBJ2-4, is DVKVTQSSRYLVKRTGEKVFLECVQDMDHENMFWYRQDPGLGLRLIYFSYDVKMKEKGDIPEGYSVSREKKERFSLILESASTNQTSMYLCASTSGAKAKNIQYFGAGTRLSVL.